This T cell receptor beta chain stems from a study of OX40 agonist ivuxolimab in advanced cancers. Study-wide results and limits: Some nonresponders additionally presented with little normalized T-cell clonal expansion.

Assay: immunoSEQ multiplex PCR; the TCRdb copy retains only in-frame clones and omits some. Among under 90,000 clones listed, approximately 85% were seen once. For this clone: Its antigen is unidentified.

Germline assignment: CDR1 MNHEY and CDR2 SMNVEV (reference sequence). The CDR3 covers 19 residues. Losses at the gene ends were 6 bases for V and 9 bases for J; bases not matched to a gene: 24. Autoimmune disease history or systemic immunosuppression was exclusionary. The sequencing here drew on CD4+ or CD8+ T cells sorted from blood, taken in a trial of the OX40 agonist ivuxolimab. The TCR sequence derives from an adult with an advanced solid tumor such as melanoma, head and neck, liver or kidney cancer. The V call is TRBV27, the J call TRBJ1-1; TRBD1 matches 11 bases. As DNA, the CDR3 is TGTGCCAGCAGCCCCCACCGTGGGACAGGGGGGCTATCGATCAGACAAGCTTTCTTT. Residues: CASSPHRGTGGLSIRQAFF.